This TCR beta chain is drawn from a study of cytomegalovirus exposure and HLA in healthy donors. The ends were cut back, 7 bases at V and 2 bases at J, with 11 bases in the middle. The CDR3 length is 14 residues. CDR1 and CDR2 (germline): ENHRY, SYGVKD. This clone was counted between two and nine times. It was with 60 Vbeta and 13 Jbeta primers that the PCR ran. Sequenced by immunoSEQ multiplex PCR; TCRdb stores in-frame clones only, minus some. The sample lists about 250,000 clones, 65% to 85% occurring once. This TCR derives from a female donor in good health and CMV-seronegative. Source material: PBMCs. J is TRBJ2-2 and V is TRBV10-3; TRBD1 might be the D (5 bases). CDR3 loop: CAIKGDPNTGELFF. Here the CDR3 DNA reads TGTGCCATCAAAGGGGATCCAAACACCGGGGAGCTGTTTTTT.